Each of the 26 T cell receptor beta chains below was sequenced from the same sample in a study of blood T cell repertoires in COVID-19. TCRdb keeps only in-frame clones here, not all; method: immunoSEQ multiplex PCR. This repertoire shows around 260,000 clones, 88% found once; its top ten account for 4%. The sample taken for sequencing was peripheral blood. These TCRs come from a man aged 55 to 70 who had recovered from COVID-19.

The chain employs TRBV3-1 (or the pseudogene TRBV3-2) and TRBJ2-1, with 9 bases aligning to TRBD1. The germline V gene has CDR1 LGHDT and CDR2 YNNKEL (reference sequence). The CDR3 loop spans 15 amino acids. The ends lost 3 bases at V and 6 bases at J; junction bases unmatched: 6. The CDR3 here is CASSHPGQGFNEQFF. CDR3 nucleotides: TGTGCCAGCAGCCACCCGGGACAGGGTTTCAATGAGCAGTTCTTC.

The chain joins TRBV2 to TRBJ1-1, with D possibly matching TRBD1 (5 bases). V was cut by 4 bases and J by 0 bases, with 12 bases left in between. Germline assignment: CDR1 SNHLY and CDR2 FYNNEI. The CDR3 contains 15 residues. CDR3 protein: CASSGQPLMNTEAFF. The DNA of the CDR3 is TGTGCCAGCAGTGGACAGCCCTTGATGAACACTGAAGCTTTCTTT. The full variable domain, completed using reference TRBV2 and TRBJ1-1, is EPEVTQTPSHQVTQMGQEVILRCVPISNHLYFYWYRQILGQKVEFLVSFYNNEISEKSEIFDDQFSVERPDGSNFTLKIRSTKLEDSAMYFCASSGQPLMNTEAFFGQGTRLTVV.

This sequence joins TRBV3-1 (or the pseudogene TRBV3-2) and TRBJ2-5; a possible D gene is TRBD1 (5 bases). This CDR3 is built from 16 residues. The V and J ends lost 4 bases and 4 bases respectively, with 19 bases between them. Germline values: CDR1 LGHDT, CDR2 YNNKEL (reference sequence). The CDR3 coding sequence is TGTGCCAGCAGCCTAACACCCGACACAGGTGTAGAGACCCAGTACTTC. It specifies CASSLTPDTGVETQYF.

The chain couples TRBV10-3 to TRBJ2-3; 8 nucleotides line up with TRBD2. The J segment lost 1 base and the V segment lost 10 bases, leaving 7 bases of the junction unmatched. The CDR3 covers 14 residues. The V gene's germline CDR1 is ENHRY and CDR2 SYGVKD. The CDR3 DNA reads TGTGCCAACTCCCCGGGGGGGCGCACAGATACGCAGTATTTT. This sequence encodes CANSPGGRTDTQYF.

The gene calls are TRBV3-1 (or the pseudogene TRBV3-2) and TRBJ2-2; 12 bases align to TRBD1. Per the germline V gene, CDR1 is LGHDT and CDR2 is YNNKEL (reference sequence). The CDR3 has 15 residues. V lost 4 bases and J lost 3; bases outside the gene matches: 0. In DNA, the CDR3 is TGTGCCAGCAGCCGGGACAGGGGGCACACCGGGGAGCTGTTTTTT. Its protein product is CASSRDRGHTGELFF.

Comment on this clone: The same CDR3 also results from other DNA sequences found in this sample. The chain joins TRBV24-1 to TRBJ2-5, with 7 positions matching TRBD2. Looked up from germline, CDR1 is KGHDR and CDR2 is SFDVKD. V lost 2 bases to trimming and J lost 3 bases; unmatched junction nucleotides: 2. The CDR3 is 14 residues long. The CDR3 nucleotides are TGTGCCACCAGTGATTCGCGGGGGAAAGAGACCCAGTACTTC. Translation gives CATSDSRGKETQYF.

CDR3 in DNA: TGTGCCAGCAGTTTTAGTAACACTGAAGCTTTCTTT. It specifies CASSFSNTEAFF. The chain joins TRBV12-3 or TRBV12-4 to TRBJ1-1; D ambiguous. V was pared by 3 bases and J by 2 bases, with 4 bases between. The CDR3 sequence is 12 residues long.

The CDR3 sequence is CASSYARTYEQYF. Written as DNA, the CDR3 is TGTGCCAGCAGTTACGCCAGAACCTACGAGCAGTACTTC. The chain is built from TRBV6-2 or TRBV6-3 and TRBJ2-7; D ambiguous. The CDR3 has 13 residues. Germline-derived CDR1 and CDR2 are MNHEY and SVGEGT. Trimming pared 2 bases from V and 2 bases from J, leaving 7 bases between.

Comment on this clone: The germline gene is not matched at one end of the junction; a read error may be the cause. The chain couples TRBV7-7 to TRBJ2-5; 12 bases line up with TRBD2. This CDR3 has 16 amino acids. Germline loops: CDR1 SSHAT, CDR2 FNYEAQ (reference sequence). CDR3 nucleotides: TGTGCTAGCAGCGCCTCTAGCGGGGGGGCTCGAGGGACCCAGTACTTC. Its translation: CASSASSGGARGTQYF.

The chain carries TRBV29-1 and TRBJ2-7; TRBD1 aligns across 7 bases. Losses at the gene ends were 6 bases for V and 5 bases for J; bases not matched to a gene: 13. The germline V gene has CDR1 SQVTM and CDR2 ANQGSEA. This CDR3 has 14 amino acids. This CDR3 reads CSVPGTESGHEQYF. The CDR3 DNA reads TGCAGCGTCCCTGGGACAGAGAGTGGCCACGAGCAGTACTTC.

V usage is TRBV5-8 and J usage is TRBJ1-1, with D tentatively TRBD1 (5 bases). Per germline, CDR1 SGHTS and CDR2 YDEGEE. The CDR3 extends over 16 amino acids. V was clipped by 1 base and J by 1 base, with 14 bases between them. CDR3 in DNA: TGTGCCAGCAGCTTGAGAGGCTCAGGGCGGAACACTGAAGCTTTCTTT. Amino acid sequence: CASSLRGSGRNTEAFF. The whole variable domain, remainder taken from reference TRBV5-8 and TRBJ1-1, is EAGVTQSPTHLIKTRGQQATLRCSPISGHTSVYWYQQALGLGLQFLLWYDEGEERNRGNFPPRFSGRQFPNYSSELNVNALELEDSALYLCASSLRGSGRNTEAFFGQGTRLTVV.

The chain recombines TRBV2 with TRBJ1-4; D remains unclear. The CDR3 spans 13 residues. Trimming shortened V by 6 bases and J by 0 bases, and 5 bases separated the two germline ends. The germline V gene has CDR1 SNHLY and CDR2 FYNNEI. CDR3 region: CASRGATNEKLFF. CDR3 sequence (DNA): TGTGCCAGCAGGGGAGCAACTAATGAAAAACTGTTTTTT.

The chain couples TRBV27 to TRBJ1-1; maybe TRBD1 (6 bases). V was shortened by 4 bases and J by 10 bases, with 19 bases between the two germline ends. From germline, CDR1 is MNHEY and CDR2 SMNVEV (reference sequence). The CDR3 spans 14 residues. The CDR3 region has the DNA TGTGCCAGCAGTTGGGGGGCGGGGGAAGTCTCAGCTTTCTTT. Translating gives CASSWGAGEVSAFF.

The chain carries TRBV7-2 and TRBJ1-2; D gene uncertain. The germline CDR1 and CDR2 sequences are SGHTA and FQGNSA. V lost 3 bases and J lost 8, with 13 bases in between. The CDR3 is 13 residues long. Here the CDR3 DNA reads TGTGCCAGCAGCTTCTACCAAAGCATGGGCTACACCTTC. This encodes CASSFYQSMGYTF.

This clone appeared a single time. This chain's CDR3 is CASSLELRRSSYEQYF. The DNA of the CDR3 is TGTGCCAGCAGCTTAGAGTTGCGGAGAAGCTCCTACGAGCAGTACTTC. The chain joins TRBV7-2 to TRBJ2-7; D unclear. This CDR3 is 16 amino acids long. The germline V and J ends were trimmed by 1 base and 0 bases, with 13 bases remaining between them. The germline CDR1 and CDR2 sequences are SGHTA and FQGNSA.

J is TRBJ2-1 and V is TRBV3-1 (or the pseudogene TRBV3-2); 7 positions match TRBD1. CDR1 is LGHDT and CDR2 is YNNKEL in the germline V gene (reference sequence). The CDR3 contains 16 residues. V gave up 0 bases and J gave up 3 bases; unmatched junction bases: 5. CDR3 nucleotides: TGTGCCAGCAGCCAAGATTGGGGACAGCTCTACAATGAGCAGTTCTTC. Its translation is CASSQDWGQLYNEQFF.

The chain carries TRBV20-1 and TRBJ2-3, with 10 bases fitting TRBD2. The CDR3 runs to 14 residues. After removal of 3 bases from V and 3 bases from J, the junction contained 3 bases not matched to a gene. Germline CDR1 reads DFQATT; CDR2 reads SNEGSKA (reference sequence). This chain's CDR3 is CSASSSGGTDTQYF. CDR3 nucleotide sequence: TGCAGTGCTAGTTCTAGCGGGGGAACAGATACGCAGTATTTT.

The chain links TRBV15 to TRBJ1-4; D is ambiguous. V gave up 8 bases and J gave up 5 bases, with 18 bases separating them. Germline V lookup: CDR1 LNHNV, CDR2 YYDKDF (reference sequence). The CDR3 loop spans 15 amino acids. CDR3 region: CATLPRERRNEKLFF. CDR3 sequence (DNA): TGTGCCACCCTCCCCCGGGAGCGTCGGAATGAAAAACTGTTTTTT.

This clone has a count of ten or more. This rearrangement joins TRBV5-1 to TRBJ2-7; weak D call: TRBD1 (6 bases). The CDR3 totals 14 residues. CDR1 and CDR2 (germline): SGHRS, YFSETQ. Trimming shortened V by 2 bases and J by 0 bases, and 9 bases separated the two germline ends. DNA for the CDR3: TGCGCCAGCAGCTTAGGACAGTCCTCCTACGAGCAGTACTTC. Encoded protein: CASSLGQSSYEQYF.

The chain recombines TRBV2 with TRBJ1-5; 7 nucleotides agree with TRBD1. CDR3 length equals 14 residues. From germline, CDR1 is SNHLY and CDR2 FYNNEI. V trimming: 2 bases; J trimming: 7 bases; junction bases outside the gene matches: 5. The CDR3, as DNA: TGTGCCAGCAGTGAACAGGGGGTGGGACAGCCCCAGCATTTT. Translating it yields CASSEQGVGQPQHF.

The chain has TRBV7-8 and TRBJ1-1, with 7 bases identical to TRBD1. Germline V lookup: CDR1 SGHVS, CDR2 FQNEAQ. With V trimmed by 5 bases and J by 0 bases, 3 bases remained unmatched. The CDR3 has 14 residues. The CDR3 nucleotides are TGTGCCAGCAGCGACAGGGCCATGAACACTGAAGCTTTCTTT. Translated: CASSDRAMNTEAFF.

The chain couples TRBV19 to TRBJ2-5, with 9 bases fitting TRBD2. Trimming removed 1 base from V and 0 bases from J; junction bases left unmatched: 3. This CDR3 is 16 amino acids long. Germline assignment: CDR1 LNHDA and CDR2 SQIVND (reference sequence). The CDR3 bases are TGTGCCAGTAGTATAGGGGCGGGGGGGCACCAAGAGACCCAGTACTTC. Its translation: CASSIGAGGHQETQYF.

Only one count was recorded for this clone. This chain uses TRBV4-1 with TRBJ1-1, with TRBD1 matching over 7 bases. The V and J ends lost 0 bases and 0 bases, in that order; junction bases with no gene match: 4. CDR1 is MGHRA and CDR2 is YSYEKL in the germline V gene. This CDR3 region has 16 residues. CDR3 in DNA: TGCGCCAGCAGCCAAGACCCAACAGGGGTGAACACTGAAGCTTTCTTT. The encoded protein is CASSQDPTGVNTEAFF.

This sequence joins TRBV5-6 and TRBJ2-3, with no clear D. The CDR3 length is 15 residues. The V end was cut by 4 bases, the J end by 4 bases, with 16 bases between. Germline V gene lookup returns CDR1 SGHDT and CDR2 YYEEEE. CDR3 sequence reads: CASSPLTGSPDTQYF. CDR3 DNA sequence: TGTGCCAGCAGCCCCCTTACGGGTTCCCCAGATACGCAGTATTTT.

The CDR3 spells CASSLARGGEQFF. DNA of the CDR3: TGCGCCAGCAGCTTGGCAAGGGGTGGTGAGCAGTTCTTC. V usage is TRBV5-1 and J usage is TRBJ2-1; tentatively, D is TRBD1 (5 bases). This CDR3 is 13 amino acids long. CDR1 is SGHRS and CDR2 is YFSETQ in the germline V gene. The V gene lost 0 bases and the J gene lost 9 bases, with 10 bases spanning the gap.

This chain uses TRBV6-5 with TRBJ1-2; 12 bases are a match to TRBD1. This CDR3 is 14 amino acids long. The junction had 3 bases not matched to a gene; V was cut back by 6 bases and J by 4 bases. Germline V CDR1 and CDR2: MNHEY, SVGAGI. CDR3 DNA sequence: TGTGCCAGCAGCGGGACAGGGGGCAGCTATGGCTACACCTTC. Amino acid sequence: CASSGTGGSYGYTF.